The 5 T cell receptor beta chains below all came from one sample that was sequenced in a study of blood T cell repertoires in COVID-19. The assay was immunoSEQ multiplex PCR, and TCRdb's table has in-frame clones only and misses some. The data show under 250,000 clones, with more than 75% seen just once and 1.5% to 2% held by the top ten. The sequenced material came from peripheral blood. The receptors originated from a woman aged 55-75 years who had recovered from COVID-19.

The rearrangement links TRBV7-9 to TRBJ2-1; D is unclear. Germline CDR1 reads SEHNR; CDR2 reads FQNEAQ (reference sequence). V was cut by 5 bases and J by 4 bases, with 9 bases left in between. The CDR3 covers 13 residues. The CDR3 coding sequence is TGTGCCAGCAGCCAGACAACGTACAATGAGCAGTTCTTC. It specifies CASSQTTYNEQFF.

The V call is TRBV28, the J call TRBJ2-4; 10 bases align to TRBD1. Germline CDR1 is MDHEN and CDR2 is SYDVKM. Losses at the gene ends were 11 bases for V and 8 bases for J; bases not matched to a gene: 9. The CDR3 runs to 13 residues. The CDR3 spells CACRDRGWDIQYF. The CDR3 DNA sequence: TGTGCCTGCCGGGACAGGGGATGGGACATTCAGTACTTC. The full variable domain, completed using reference TRBV28 and TRBJ2-4, is DVKVTQSSRYLVKRTGEKVFLECVQDMDHENMFWYRQDPGLGLRLIYFSYDVKMKEKGDIPEGYSVSREKKERFSLILESASTNQTSMYLCACRDRGWDIQYFGAGTRLSVL.

This clone was recorded a few times. V usage is TRBV19 and J usage is TRBJ2-3; 10 bases are shared with TRBD1. The germline V gene encodes CDR1 LNHDA and CDR2 SQIVND (reference sequence). Germline trimming cut 3 bases from V and 6 bases from J; bases unmatched to any gene: 12. The CDR3 consists of 17 residues. This CDR3 is CASSMSRRGQGRDTQYF. The CDR3 DNA is TGTGCCAGTAGTATGTCAAGGAGGGGACAGGGGAGGGATACGCAGTATTTT.

The CDR3 spells CASSKVKARTANTGELFF. CDR3 coding DNA: TGTGCCAGCAGCAAAGTAAAGGCCCGGACAGCGAACACCGGGGAGCTGTTTTTT. The chain joins TRBV21-1 to TRBJ2-2; TRBD1, the table's D call, lacks a check against the DNA. TRBV21-1 is termed a pseudogene. The CDR3 spans 18 residues.

The chain recombines TRBV14 with TRBJ1-3; tentatively, D is TRBD1 (6 bases). This CDR3 has 14 amino acids. Trimming took 5 bases from V and 4 from J, leaving 12 bases between them. From germline, CDR1 is SGHDN and CDR2 FVKESK. CDR3 sequence reads: CASSAGTPGNTIYF. The CDR3 coding sequence is TGTGCCAGCAGCGCCGGGACACCAGGAAACACCATATATTTT.